A selection of T cell receptor beta chains follows, all from one sample in a study of CD8 T cells in Susac syndrome. TCRdb re-called the immunoSEQ multiplex PCR reads with MiXCR, one entry per CDR3 protein. The sample has some 260,000 distinct CDR3 sequences, 70% to 90% seen once. The sequenced sample was CD8+ T cells from PBMCs. The source of these receptors is a human donor with multiple sclerosis. The CDR3 runs from the conserved cysteine through the conserved F or W. The order of the fields is CDR3 protein, CDR3 DNA, J gene, clone size, D gene, V gene. The D gene is left open where the match is weak. Where a row states a size, it is once, few, many or the class of an expanded clone; other rows omit it.

cdr3_aa: CASSYSRGDAIAGELFF; cdr3_nt: TGTGCCAGCAGTTACTCGAGGGGGGACGCAATTGCCGGGGAGCTGTTTTTT; j_call: TRBJ2-2; clone_size: NA; d_call: NA; v_call: TRBV6-5
cdr3_aa: CASSSRDDYGYTF; cdr3_nt: TGTGCCAGCAGCTCCAGGGACGACTATGGCTACACCTTC; j_call: TRBJ1-2; clone_size: NA; d_call: NA; v_call: TRBV7-9
cdr3_aa: CASSFPRLAISGANVLTF; cdr3_nt: TGTGCCAGCAGCTTCCCTCGACTAGCAATTTCTGGGGCCAACGTCCTGACTTTC; j_call: TRBJ2-6; clone_size: once; d_call: TRBD2; v_call: TRBV11-2
cdr3_aa: CASSGQGHWDEQYF; cdr3_nt: TGTGCCAGCAGCGGACAGGGCCATTGGGACGAGCAGTACTTC; j_call: TRBJ2-7; clone_size: NA; d_call: TRBD1; v_call: TRBV14
cdr3_aa: CASSFLGRGERFF; cdr3_nt: TGTGCCAGTAGTTTCCTTGGAAGGGGAGAGCGGTTCTTC; j_call: TRBJ2-1; clone_size: NA; d_call: NA; v_call: TRBV19
cdr3_aa: CASSQRTGEMTEAFF; cdr3_nt: TGTGCCAGCAGCCAGCGGACAGGGGAGATGACTGAAGCTTTCTTT; j_call: TRBJ1-1; clone_size: NA; d_call: TRBD1; v_call: TRBV13
cdr3_aa: CSVEDRGGRGDTQYF; cdr3_nt: TGCAGCGTTGAAGATAGGGGCGGGAGGGGAGATACGCAGTATTTT; j_call: TRBJ2-3; clone_size: NA; d_call: TRBD2; v_call: TRBV29-1
cdr3_aa: CAWSVTGGDEAFF; cdr3_nt: TGTGCCTGGAGTGTAACCGGGGGCGATGAAGCTTTCTTT; j_call: TRBJ1-1; clone_size: NA; d_call: NA; v_call: TRBV30
cdr3_aa: CSARVRNYEQYF; cdr3_nt: TGCAGTGCTAGAGTCAGGAACTACGAGCAGTACTTC; j_call: TRBJ2-7; clone_size: NA; d_call: NA; v_call: TRBV20-1
cdr3_aa: CASSQAGQGHYGYTF; cdr3_nt: TGTGCCAGCAGCCAAGCGGGACAGGGCCACTATGGCTACACCTTC; j_call: TRBJ1-2; clone_size: NA; d_call: TRBD1; v_call: TRBV4-2
cdr3_aa: CASSSGTSEYNEQFF; cdr3_nt: TGTGCCAGCAGCTCCGGGACTAGCGAGTACAATGAGCAGTTCTTC; j_call: TRBJ2-1; clone_size: NA; d_call: TRBD2; v_call: TRBV12-3/TRBV12-4
cdr3_aa: CASSIGQIHSPLHF; cdr3_nt: TGTGCCAGCAGCATCGGACAAATCCATTCACCCCTCCACTTT; j_call: TRBJ1-6; clone_size: NA; d_call: NA; v_call: TRBV7-9
cdr3_aa: CASSLLRTSDTEAFF; cdr3_nt: TGTGCCAGCAGTTTATTGAGGACGAGTGACACTGAAGCTTTCTTT; j_call: TRBJ1-1; clone_size: NA; d_call: NA; v_call: TRBV28
cdr3_aa: CASASGGEEDNQPQHF; cdr3_nt: TGTGCCAGCGCCAGTGGGGGGGAGGAGGACAATCAGCCCCAGCATTTT; j_call: TRBJ1-5; clone_size: NA; d_call: NA; v_call: TRBV28
cdr3_aa: CASSLIGDTEAFF; cdr3_nt: TGTGCCAGCAGTTTGATTGGGGACACTGAAGCTTTCTTT; j_call: TRBJ1-1; clone_size: NA; d_call: NA; v_call: TRBV27
cdr3_aa: CASSLWSGSNQPQHF; cdr3_nt: TGTGCCAGCAGTTTATGGTCGGGTAGCAATCAGCCCCAGCATTTT; j_call: TRBJ1-5; clone_size: few; d_call: NA; v_call: TRBV27
cdr3_aa: CASRRRLSSYNEQFF; cdr3_nt: TGTGCCAGCCGACGGAGGCTGAGCTCCTACAATGAGCAGTTCTTC; j_call: TRBJ2-1; clone_size: NA; d_call: NA; v_call: TRBV28
cdr3_aa: CASSTRSPRDRAYEQYF; cdr3_nt: TGTGCCAGCAGTACCCGCAGCCCCCGGGACAGGGCCTACGAGCAGTACTTC; j_call: TRBJ2-7; clone_size: NA; d_call: TRBD1; v_call: TRBV27